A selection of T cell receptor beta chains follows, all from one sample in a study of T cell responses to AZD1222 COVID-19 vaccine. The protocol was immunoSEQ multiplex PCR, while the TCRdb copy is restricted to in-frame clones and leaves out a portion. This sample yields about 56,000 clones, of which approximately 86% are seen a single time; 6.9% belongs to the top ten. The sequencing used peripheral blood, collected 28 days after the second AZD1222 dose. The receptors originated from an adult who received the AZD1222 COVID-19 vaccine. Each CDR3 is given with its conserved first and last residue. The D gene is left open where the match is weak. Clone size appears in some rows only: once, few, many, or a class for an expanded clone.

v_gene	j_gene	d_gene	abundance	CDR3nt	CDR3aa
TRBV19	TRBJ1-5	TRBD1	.	TGTGCCAGTCGACCAGAAGGGACAGGCGATTATCAGCCCCAGCATTTT	CASRPEGTGDYQPQHF
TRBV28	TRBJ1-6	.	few	TGTGCCAGCAGCCTATGGGGACGGGCTGCTTATAATTCACCCCTCCACTTT	CASSLWGRAAYNSPLHF
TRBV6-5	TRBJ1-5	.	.	TGTGCCACAGGGCAGGGAGCTTCCAATCAGCCCCAGCATTTT	CATGQGASNQPQHF
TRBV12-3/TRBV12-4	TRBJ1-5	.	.	TGTGCCAGCAGTCAGATGCGCAATCAGCCCCAGCATTTT	CASSQMRNQPQHF
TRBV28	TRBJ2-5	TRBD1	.	TGTGCCAGCAGTCCCGGGACAGGGGGCAGAGAGACCCAGTACTTC	CASSPGTGGRETQYF
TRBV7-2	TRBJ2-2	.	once	TGTGCCAGCAGCTTAGGGAGGGCGTGGACAGTTAACACCGGGGAGCTGTTTTTT	CASSLGRAWTVNTGELFF
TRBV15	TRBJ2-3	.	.	TGTGCCACCAGCAGGTCGGGTTTCTGGGATACGCAGTATTTT	CATSRSGFWDTQYF
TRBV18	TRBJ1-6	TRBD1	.	TGTGCCAGCTCACTAAGACAGGGGGCGAACAATTCACCCCTCCACTTT	CASSLRQGANNSPLHF
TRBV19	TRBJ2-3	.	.	TGTGCCAGTAGTATAACGGCCCAGGGGACGCAGTATTTT	CASSITAQGTQYF
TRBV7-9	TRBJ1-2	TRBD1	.	TGTGCCAGCAGTCAAGACAGGGGAAACTATGGCTACACCTTC	CASSQDRGNYGYTF